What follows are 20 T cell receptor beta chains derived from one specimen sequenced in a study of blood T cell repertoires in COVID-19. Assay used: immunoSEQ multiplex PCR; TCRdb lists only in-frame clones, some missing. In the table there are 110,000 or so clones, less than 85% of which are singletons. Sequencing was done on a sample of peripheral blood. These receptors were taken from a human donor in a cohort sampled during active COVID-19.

CDR3 in amino acids: CASHGGWHNSPLHF. The CDR3 DNA reads as TGTGCCTCGCATGGCGGATGGCATAATTCACCCCTCCACTTT. This rearrangement joins TRBV30 to TRBJ1-6; unclear D gene. The germline V gene encodes CDR1 GTSNPN and CDR2 SVGIG (reference sequence). This CDR3 contains 14 residues. Trimming took 7 bases from V and 5 from J, leaving 15 bases between them.

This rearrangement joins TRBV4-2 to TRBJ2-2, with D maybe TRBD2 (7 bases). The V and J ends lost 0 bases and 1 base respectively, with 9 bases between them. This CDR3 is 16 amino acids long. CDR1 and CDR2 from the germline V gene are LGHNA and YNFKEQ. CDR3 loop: CASSQDRGGNTGELFF. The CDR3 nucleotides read TGTGCCAGCAGCCAAGATAGGGGGGGGAACACCGGGGAGCTGTTTTTT.

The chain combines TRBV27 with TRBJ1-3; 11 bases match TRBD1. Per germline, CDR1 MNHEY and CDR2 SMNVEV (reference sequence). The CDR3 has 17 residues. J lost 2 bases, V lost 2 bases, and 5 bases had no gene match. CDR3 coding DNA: TGTGCCAGCAGTTTAACACCGGGACAGGGGGCTGGAAACACCATATATTTT. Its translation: CASSLTPGQGAGNTIYF.

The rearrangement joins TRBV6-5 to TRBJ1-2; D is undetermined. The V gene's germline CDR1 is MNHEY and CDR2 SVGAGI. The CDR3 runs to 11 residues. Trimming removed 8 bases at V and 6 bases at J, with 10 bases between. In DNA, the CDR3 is TGTGCCAGCCGCGGGTCAGATGGCTACACCTTC. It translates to CASRGSDGYTF.

The CDR3 sequence: CASSPTGSGNTIYF. The CDR3 DNA follows: TGTGCCAGCAGCCCCACAGGGTCTGGAAACACCATATATTTT. The chain links TRBV6-5 to TRBJ1-3; D is perhaps TRBD1 (6 bases). CDR3 length: 14 amino acids. The V gene's germline CDR1 is MNHEY and CDR2 SVGAGI. With 6 bases removed from V and 1 base from J, the gap between germline ends came to 10 bases.

The CDR3 region is CASSVVGTALLNEQFF. The CDR3 DNA sequence: TGTGCCAGCAGCGTAGTTGGGACAGCCCTACTCAATGAGCAGTTCTTC. V is TRBV9 and J is TRBJ2-1; 7 bases map to TRBD1. J lost 6 bases, V lost 0 bases, and 9 bases had no gene match. The CDR3 is made up of 16 amino acids. Germline V CDR1 and CDR2: SGDLS, YYNGEE.

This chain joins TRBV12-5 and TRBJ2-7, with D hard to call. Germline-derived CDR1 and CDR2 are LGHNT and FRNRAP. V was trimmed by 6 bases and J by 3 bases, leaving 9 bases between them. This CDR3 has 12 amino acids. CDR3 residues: CASGLSVYEQYF. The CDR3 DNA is TGTGCTAGTGGCCTGTCCGTCTACGAGCAGTACTTC.

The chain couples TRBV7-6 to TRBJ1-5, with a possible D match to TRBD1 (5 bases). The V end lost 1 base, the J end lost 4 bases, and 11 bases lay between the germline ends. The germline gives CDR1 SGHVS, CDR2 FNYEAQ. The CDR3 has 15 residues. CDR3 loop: CASSLEGARNQPQHF. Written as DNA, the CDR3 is TGTGCCAGCAGCTTAGAAGGGGCCCGAAATCAGCCCCAGCATTTT.

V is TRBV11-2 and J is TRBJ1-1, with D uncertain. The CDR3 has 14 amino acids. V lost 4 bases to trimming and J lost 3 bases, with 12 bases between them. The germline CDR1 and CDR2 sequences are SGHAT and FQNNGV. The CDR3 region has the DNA TGTGCCAGCAGCTACGTGACGGGGTACACTGAAGCTTTCTTT. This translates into CASSYVTGYTEAFF.

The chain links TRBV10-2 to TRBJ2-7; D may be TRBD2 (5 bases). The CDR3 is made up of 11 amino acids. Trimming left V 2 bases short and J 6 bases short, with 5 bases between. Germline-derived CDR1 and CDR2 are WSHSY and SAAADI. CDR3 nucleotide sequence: TGCGCCAGCAGTGAGGGAGGCGAGCAGTACTTC. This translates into CASSEGGEQYF.

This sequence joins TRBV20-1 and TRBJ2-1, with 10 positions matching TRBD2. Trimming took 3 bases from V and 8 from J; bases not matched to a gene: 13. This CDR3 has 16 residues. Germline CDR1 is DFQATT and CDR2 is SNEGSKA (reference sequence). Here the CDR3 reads CSASGSSGGLSHEQFF. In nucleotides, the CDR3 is TGCAGTGCTAGTGGGTCTAGCGGGGGCCTGTCGCATGAGCAGTTCTTC.

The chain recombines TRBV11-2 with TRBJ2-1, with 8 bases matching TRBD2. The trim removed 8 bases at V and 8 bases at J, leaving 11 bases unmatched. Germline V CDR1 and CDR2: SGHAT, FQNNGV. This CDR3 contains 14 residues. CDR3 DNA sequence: TGTGCCAGCCGCTATGCGGGGGGTAAGGATGAGCAGTTCTTC. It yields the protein CASRYAGGKDEQFF.

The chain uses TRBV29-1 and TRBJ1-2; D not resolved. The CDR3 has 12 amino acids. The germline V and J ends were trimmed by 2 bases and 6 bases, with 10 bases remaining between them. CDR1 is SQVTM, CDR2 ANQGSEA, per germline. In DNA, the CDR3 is TGCAGCGTTGAATCAGGCCGCGATGGCTACACCTTC. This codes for CSVESGRDGYTF.

The CDR3 bases are TGTGCCAGCAGCCCTTCGGGTTGGGAGCAGTACTTC. Its protein product is CASSPSGWEQYF. The chain uses TRBV28 and TRBJ2-7; D is unclear. CDR1 MDHEN and CDR2 SYDVKM come from the germline V gene. Trimming took 6 bases from V and 7 from J, leaving 13 bases between them. The CDR3 covers 12 residues.

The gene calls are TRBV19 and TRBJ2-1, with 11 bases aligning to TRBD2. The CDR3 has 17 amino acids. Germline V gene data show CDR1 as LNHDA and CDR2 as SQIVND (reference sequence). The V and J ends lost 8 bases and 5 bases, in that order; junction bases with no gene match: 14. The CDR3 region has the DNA TGTGCCAGTGGCGCTAACCGGCTAGCGGGGGGACACAATGAGCAGTTCTTC. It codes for CASGANRLAGGHNEQFF.

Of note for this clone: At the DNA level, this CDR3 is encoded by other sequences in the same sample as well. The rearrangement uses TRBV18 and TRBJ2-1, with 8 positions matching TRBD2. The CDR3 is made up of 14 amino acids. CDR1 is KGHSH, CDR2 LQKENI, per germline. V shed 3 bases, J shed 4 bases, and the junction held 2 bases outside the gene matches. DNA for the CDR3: TGTGCCAGCTCACCTTCGGGGGGGTACAATGAGCAGTTCTTC. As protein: CASSPSGGYNEQFF.

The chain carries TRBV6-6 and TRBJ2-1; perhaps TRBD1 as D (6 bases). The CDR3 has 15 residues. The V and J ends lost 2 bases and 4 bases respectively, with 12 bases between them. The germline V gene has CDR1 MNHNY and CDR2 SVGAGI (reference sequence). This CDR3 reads CASSYRHRDYNEQFF. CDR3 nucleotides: TGTGCCAGCAGTTACCGTCACAGGGATTACAATGAGCAGTTCTTC.

DNA for the CDR3: TGTGCCAGCAGCCAGGGACTAGTGATTGGATTGGGTGAGCAGTTCTTC. It codes for CASSQGLVIGLGEQFF. This chain links TRBV14 with TRBJ2-1; 8 bases line up with TRBD2. The CDR3 spans 16 residues. Germline V gives CDR1 SGHDN, CDR2 FVKESK. After removal of 3 bases from V and 9 bases from J, the junction contained 13 bases not matched to a gene.

The CDR3 reads CAISEQGSYGYTF. The CDR3, as DNA: TGTGCCATCAGTGAGCAGGGGAGCTATGGCTACACCTTC. This chain uses TRBV10-3 with TRBJ1-2; possibly TRBD1 for D (6 bases). In germline, CDR1 is ENHRY, CDR2 SYGVKD. CDR3 size: 13 residues. The V gene lost 2 bases and the J gene lost 4 bases, with 8 bases spanning the gap.

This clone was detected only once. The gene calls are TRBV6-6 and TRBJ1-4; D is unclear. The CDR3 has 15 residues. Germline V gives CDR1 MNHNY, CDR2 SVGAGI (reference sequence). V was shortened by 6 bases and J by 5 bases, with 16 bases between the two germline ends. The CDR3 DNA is TGTGCCAGCAGGCAACTCGGCAGGAAGAATGAAAAACTGTTTTTT. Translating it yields CASRQLGRKNEKLFF.